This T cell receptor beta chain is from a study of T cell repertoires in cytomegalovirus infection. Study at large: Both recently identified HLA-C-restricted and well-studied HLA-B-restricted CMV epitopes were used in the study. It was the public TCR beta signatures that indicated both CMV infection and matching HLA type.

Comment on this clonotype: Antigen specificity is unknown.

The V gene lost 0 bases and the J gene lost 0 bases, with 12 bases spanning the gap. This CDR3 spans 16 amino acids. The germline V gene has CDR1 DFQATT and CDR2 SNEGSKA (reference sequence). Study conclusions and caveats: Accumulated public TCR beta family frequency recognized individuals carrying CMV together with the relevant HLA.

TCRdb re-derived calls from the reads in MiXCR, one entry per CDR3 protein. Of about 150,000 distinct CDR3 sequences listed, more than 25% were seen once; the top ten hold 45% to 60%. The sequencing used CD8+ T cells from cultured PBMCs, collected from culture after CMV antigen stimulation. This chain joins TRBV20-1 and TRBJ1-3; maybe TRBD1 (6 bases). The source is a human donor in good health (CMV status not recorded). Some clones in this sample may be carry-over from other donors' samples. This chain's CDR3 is CSARDGGGPSGNTIYF. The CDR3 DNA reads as TGCAGTGCTAGAGACGGGGGGGGGCCCTCTGGAAACACCATATATTTT.